This T cell receptor (beta chain) was sequenced in a study of blood T cell repertoires in COVID-19. Study at large: There were acute and convalescent COVID-19 samples, and they came from the United States, Italy and Spain.

The assay was immunoSEQ multiplex PCR, and TCRdb's table has in-frame clones only and misses some. The sample carries around 200,000 clones, around 83% recorded once. The germline V gene encodes CDR1 MNHNY and CDR2 SVGAGI (reference sequence). Trimming removed 6 bases from V and 5 bases from J; junction bases left unmatched: 11. The CDR3 runs to 15 residues. Sequencing was done on a sample of peripheral blood. The chain couples TRBV6-6 to TRBJ2-7, with 9 bases lining up with TRBD1. The clonotype originates from a middle-aged man with active or convalescent COVID-19. The CDR3 DNA reads as TGTGCCAGCAGAACACCGGGACAGGGTGTCCACGAGCAGTACTTC. Protein: CASRTPGQGVHEQYF.